This TCR beta chain was observed in a study of CD8 T cells in Susac syndrome. CDR3 length: 16 residues. Germline-derived CDR1 and CDR2 are MGHRA and YSYEKL. Between the trimmed V and J ends, which lost 1 base and 5 bases, there was a span of 12 bases. It was treatment-naive patients with stable or active relapsing-remitting disease who made up the multiple sclerosis controls. Reverse transcription used about 0.45 to 1 ug RNA and random hexamers. It was immunoSEQ multiplex PCR that amplified TCR beta CDR3 across 54 Vbeta and 13 Jbeta. From the immunoSEQ multiplex PCR reads, TCRdb called clonotypes with MiXCR, one entry per CDR3 protein. The data hold about 76,000 distinct CDR3 sequences, with roughly 91% observed a single time.

Input material: CD8+ T cells from PBMCs. This clonotype was sampled from a human donor with multiple sclerosis. The genes are TRBV4-1 and TRBJ1-6; the D gene is possibly TRBD1 (5 bases). CDR3 DNA: TGCGCCAGCAGCCAAGGGATCGGGACCGATAATTCACCCCTCCACTTT. Its protein product is CASSQGIGTDNSPLHF.